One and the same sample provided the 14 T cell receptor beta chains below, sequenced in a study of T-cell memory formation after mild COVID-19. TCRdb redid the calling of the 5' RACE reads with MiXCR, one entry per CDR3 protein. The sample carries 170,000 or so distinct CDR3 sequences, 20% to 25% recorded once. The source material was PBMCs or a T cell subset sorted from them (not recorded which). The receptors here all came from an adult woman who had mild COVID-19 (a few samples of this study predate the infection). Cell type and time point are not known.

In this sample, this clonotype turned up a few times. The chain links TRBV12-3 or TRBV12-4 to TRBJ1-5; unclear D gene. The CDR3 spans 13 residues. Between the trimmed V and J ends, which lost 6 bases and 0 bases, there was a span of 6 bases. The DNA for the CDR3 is TGTGCCAGCAGCCGCCTTAGCAATCAGCCCCAGCATTTT. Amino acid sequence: CASSRLSNQPQHF.

CDR3 in amino acids: CASGYPDGAYEQYF. CDR3 nucleotides: TGTGCCAGCGGCTACCCCGACGGGGCCTACGAGCAGTACTTC. The chain combines TRBV6-5 with TRBJ2-7; D is perhaps TRBD2 (5 bases). CDR3 length: 14 amino acids. Trimming shortened V by 8 bases and J by 2 bases, and 16 bases separated the two germline ends. Germline CDR1 is MNHEY and CDR2 is SVGAGI.

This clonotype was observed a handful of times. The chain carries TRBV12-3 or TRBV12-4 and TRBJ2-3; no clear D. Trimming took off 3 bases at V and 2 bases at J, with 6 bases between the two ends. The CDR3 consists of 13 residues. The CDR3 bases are TGTGCCAGCAGTTTCGCAGTCACAGATACGCAGTATTTT. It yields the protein CASSFAVTDTQYF.

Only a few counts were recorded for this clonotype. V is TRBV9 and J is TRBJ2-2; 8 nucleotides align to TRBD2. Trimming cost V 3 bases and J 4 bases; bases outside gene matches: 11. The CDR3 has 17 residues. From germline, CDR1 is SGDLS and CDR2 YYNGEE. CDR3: CASSAPQRGYSTGELFF. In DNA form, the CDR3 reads TGTGCCAGCAGCGCTCCCCAGCGGGGGTACTCCACCGGGGAGCTGTTTTTT. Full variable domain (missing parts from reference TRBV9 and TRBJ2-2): DSGVTQTPKHLITATGQRVTLRCSPRSGDLSVYWYQQSLDQGLQFLIQYYNGEERAKGNILERFSAQQFPDLHSELNLSSLELGDSALYFCASSAPQRGYSTGELFFGEGSRLTVL.

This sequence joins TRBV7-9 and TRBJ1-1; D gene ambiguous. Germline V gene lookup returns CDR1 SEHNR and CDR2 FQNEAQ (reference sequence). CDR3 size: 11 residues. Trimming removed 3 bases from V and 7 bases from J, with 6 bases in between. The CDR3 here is CASSFTIEAFF. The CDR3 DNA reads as TGTGCCAGCAGCTTTACCATTGAAGCTTTCTTT.

CDR3 nucleotide sequence: TGTGCCAGCAGCCAGGACAGGGGGTTGTACACCGGGGAGCTGTTTTTT. This gives the protein CASSQDRGLYTGELFF. The genes are TRBV3-1 and TRBJ2-2, with TRBD1 identical over 10 bases. The CDR3 has 16 amino acids. J gave up 3 bases and V 3 bases, and 4 bases lay outside the gene matches. Germline lookup yields CDR1 LGHDT and CDR2 YNNKEL (reference sequence).

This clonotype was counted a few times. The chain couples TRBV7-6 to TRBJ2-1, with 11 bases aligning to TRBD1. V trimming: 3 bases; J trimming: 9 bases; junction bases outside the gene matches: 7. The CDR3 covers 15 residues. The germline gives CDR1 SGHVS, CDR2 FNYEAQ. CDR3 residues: CASSLGTGGVSEQFF. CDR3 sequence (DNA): TGTGCCAGCAGCTTGGGGACAGGGGGGGTCTCTGAGCAGTTCTTC.

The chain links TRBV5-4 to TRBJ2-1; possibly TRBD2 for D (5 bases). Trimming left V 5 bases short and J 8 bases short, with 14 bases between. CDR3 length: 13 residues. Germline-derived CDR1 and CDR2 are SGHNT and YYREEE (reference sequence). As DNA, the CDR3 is TGTGCCAGCAGGGGAGAACAGTGGCATGAGCAGTTCTTC. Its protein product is CASRGEQWHEQFF.

For the CDR3, the DNA is TGTGCCAGCAGCTTAACGGCAGGGGAAGAGACCCAGTACTTC. Its translation: CASSLTAGEETQYF. The genes are TRBV7-9 and TRBJ2-5, with D perhaps TRBD1 (6 bases). In germline, CDR1 is SEHNR, CDR2 FQNEAQ (reference sequence). The CDR3 runs 14 residues. Trimming stripped 2 bases from V and 3 bases from J, with 10 bases between.

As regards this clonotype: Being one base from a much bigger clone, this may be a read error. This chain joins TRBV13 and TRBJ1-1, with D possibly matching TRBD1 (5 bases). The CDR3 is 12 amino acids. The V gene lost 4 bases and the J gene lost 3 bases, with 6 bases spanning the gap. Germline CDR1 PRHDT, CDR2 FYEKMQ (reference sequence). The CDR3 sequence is CASSWGYTEAFF. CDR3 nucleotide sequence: TGTGCCAGCAGCTGGGGGTACACTGAAGCTTTCTTT.

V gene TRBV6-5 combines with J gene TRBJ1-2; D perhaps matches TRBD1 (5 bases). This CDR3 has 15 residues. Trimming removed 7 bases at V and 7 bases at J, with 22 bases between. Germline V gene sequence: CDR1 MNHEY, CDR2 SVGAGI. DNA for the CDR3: TGTGCCAGCACCGACGCCCGGTTCGGGGCCGCTGGCTACACCTTC. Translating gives CASTDARFGAAGYTF.

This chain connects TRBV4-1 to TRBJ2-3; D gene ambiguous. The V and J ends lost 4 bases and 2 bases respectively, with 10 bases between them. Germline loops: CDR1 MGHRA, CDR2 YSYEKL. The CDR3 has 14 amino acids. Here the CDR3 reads CASSLGINTDTQYF. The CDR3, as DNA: TGCGCCAGCAGCCTGGGGATAAACACAGATACGCAGTATTTT.

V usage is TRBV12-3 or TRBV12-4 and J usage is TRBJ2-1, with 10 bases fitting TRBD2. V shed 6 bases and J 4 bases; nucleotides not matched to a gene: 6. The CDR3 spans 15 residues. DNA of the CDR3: TGTGCCAGCAGCTTACTAGCGGGGAGGTACAATGAGCAGTTCTTC. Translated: CASSLLAGRYNEQFF.

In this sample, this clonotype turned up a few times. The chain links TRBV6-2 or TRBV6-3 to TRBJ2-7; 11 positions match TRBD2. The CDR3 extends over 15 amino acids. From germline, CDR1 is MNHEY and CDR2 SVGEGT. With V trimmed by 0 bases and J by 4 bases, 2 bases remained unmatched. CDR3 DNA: TGTGCCAGCAGTTACTCAACTAGCGGGGGTTACGAGCAGTACTTC. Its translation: CASSYSTSGGYEQYF.